This entry concerns a single T cell receptor (beta chain). What it recognizes is unknown. The data belong to a study of molecular identifiers for immune sequencing clone quantification. Preparation of the bulk TCR libraries relied on previously described methods and listed TCR primers. Via MiXCR, TCRdb re-called the PCR reads, giving one row per CDR3 protein. In the table there are about 630,000 distinct CDR3 sequences, 25% of which are singletons. General study results and limits: For effector cells, clones above 20 RNA copies held over 97% of molecules; for naive cells, under 1%.

Naive CD8 T cell sorting was performed on the CD8+CD4-CCR7+CD45RA+ phenotype. V lost 0 bases, J lost 3 bases, and 12 bases lay in between. CDR1 LGHNA and CDR2 YSLEER come from the germline V gene. This CDR3 comprises 16 residues. The specimen sequenced was naive CD8+ T cells from blood, with Jurkat cell RNA spiked in. Described subset: FACS-sorted CD8+CD4-CCR7+CD45RA+ naive T cells. The origin of this receptor is a human donor in good health. Some libraries in this study had Jurkat cell RNA spiked in. The gene calls are TRBV4-3 and TRBJ1-5; the D is unclear. CDR3 sequence: CASSQEAGSFNQPQHF. Written as DNA, the CDR3 is TGCGCCAGCAGCCAAGAAGCGGGGTCCTTCAATCAGCCCCAGCATTTT.